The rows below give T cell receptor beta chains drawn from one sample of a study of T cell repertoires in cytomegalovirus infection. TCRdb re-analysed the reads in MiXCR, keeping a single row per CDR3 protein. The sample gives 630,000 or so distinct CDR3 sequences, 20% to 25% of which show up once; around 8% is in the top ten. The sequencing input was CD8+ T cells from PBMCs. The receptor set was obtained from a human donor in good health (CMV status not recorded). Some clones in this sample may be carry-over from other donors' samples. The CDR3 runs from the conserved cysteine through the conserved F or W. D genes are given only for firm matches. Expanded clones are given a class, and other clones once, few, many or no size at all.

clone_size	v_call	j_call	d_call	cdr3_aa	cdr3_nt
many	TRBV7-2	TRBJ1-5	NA	CASSRTGASNQPQHF	TGTGCCAGCAGTCGTACGGGGGCGTCTAATCAGCCCCAGCATTTT
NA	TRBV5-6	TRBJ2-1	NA	CASSLIPDEQFF	TGTGCCAGCAGCTTAATACCGGATGAGCAGTTCTTC
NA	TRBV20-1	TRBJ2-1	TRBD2	CSARGLAGWDEQFF	TGCAGTGCTAGAGGACTAGCGGGCTGGGATGAGCAGTTCTTC
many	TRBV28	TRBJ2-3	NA	CASSPGGTSSTDTQYF	TGTGCCAGCAGTCCCGGGGGGACATCCAGCACAGATACGCAGTATTTT
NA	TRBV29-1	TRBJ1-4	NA	CSVEIGRGEKLFF	TGCAGCGTTGAAATAGGACGGGGAGAAAAACTGTTTTTT
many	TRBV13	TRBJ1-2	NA	CASSLGGANYGYTF	TGTGCCAGCAGCCTCGGCGGTGCTAACTATGGCTACACCTTC
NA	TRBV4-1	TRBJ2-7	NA	CASSPTSSYEQYF	TGCGCCAGCAGCCCCACGAGCTCCTACGAGCAGTACTTC
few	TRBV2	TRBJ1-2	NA	CASGTRGTF	TGTGCCAGCGGAACCCGTGGCACCTTC
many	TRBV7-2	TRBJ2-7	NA	CASSPSGAFYEQYF	TGTGCCAGCAGCCCCTCCGGGGCTTTCTACGAGCAGTACTTC
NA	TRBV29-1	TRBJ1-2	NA	CSVESVQGSPQPNYGYTF	TGCAGCGTTGAATCGGTACAGGGCTCACCCCAACCTAACTATGGCTACACCTTC
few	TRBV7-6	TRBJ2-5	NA	CASSFTSQSPKETQYF	TGTGCCAGCAGCTTTACCTCCCAGTCCCCCAAAGAGACCCAGTACTTC
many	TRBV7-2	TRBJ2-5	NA	CASSLDRSGKSQETQYF	TGTGCCAGCAGCTTAGATCGCTCCGGCAAATCCCAAGAGACCCAGTACTTC
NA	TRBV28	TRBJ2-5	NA	CASSLRGRGGETQNF	TGTGCCAGCAGTCTCAGGGGCAGGGGAGGGGAGACCCAGAACTTC
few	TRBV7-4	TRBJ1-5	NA	CASSPGQLQPQHF	TGTGCCAGCAGCCCCGGACAGTTGCAGCCCCAGCATTTT
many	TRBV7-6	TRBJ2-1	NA	CASSSQGYNEQFF	TGTGCCAGCAGCTCACAGGGCTACAATGAGCAGTTCTTC